This passage covers 10 T cell receptor beta chains from one sample sequenced in a study of PD-L1 blockade in urothelial cancer. TCRdb's table, derived via immunoSEQ multiplex PCR, lists solely in-frame clones and lacks some. The sample has tens of thousands of clones; roughly 81% are singletons. As for time point: pretreatment peripheral blood. Sequenced material: PBMCs, taken around atezolizumab (anti-PD-L1) treatment. The source of these receptors is a man between 65 and 85 years old with urothelial cancer.

The chain carries TRBV27 and TRBJ2-7; 7 nucleotides match TRBD1. This CDR3 is built from 14 residues. Per the germline V gene, CDR1 is MNHEY and CDR2 is SMNVEV (reference sequence). V lost 3 bases and J lost 3; bases outside the gene matches: 5. CDR3 sequence (DNA): TGTGCCAGCAGTTTTCGGGACAGCGACTACGAGCAGTACTTC. Translated: CASSFRDSDYEQYF.

The chain uses TRBV5-1 and TRBJ1-4; the D gene is possibly TRBD1 (5 bases). Trimming took off 0 bases at V and 0 bases at J, with 6 bases between the two ends. Germline CDR1 is SGHRS and CDR2 is YFSETQ. The CDR3 spans 15 residues. In DNA form, the CDR3 reads TGCGCCAGCAGCTTGGCAGGGTCAACTAATGAAAAACTGTTTTTT. This codes for CASSLAGSTNEKLFF. The complete variable domain, with remaining parts taken from reference TRBV5-1 and TRBJ1-4, reads KAGVTQTPRYLIKTRGQQVTLSCSPISGHRSVSWYQQTPGQGLQFLFEYFSETQRNKGNFPGRFSGRQFSNSRSEMNVSTLELGDSALYLCASSLAGSTNEKLFFGSGTQLSVL.

The chain carries TRBV2 and TRBJ2-1; 12 nucleotides align to TRBD2. CDR1 is SNHLY, CDR2 FYNNEI, per germline. The CDR3 sequence is 16 residues long. Trimming removed 5 bases from V and 4 bases from J; junction bases left unmatched: 6. The CDR3 DNA reads as TGTGCCAGCAGTCTACTAGCGGGGGGTAGTTACAATGAGCAGTTCTTC. Translating gives CASSLLAGGSYNEQFF.

The chain recombines TRBV19 with TRBJ1-3; D is uncertain. The germline V gene has CDR1 LNHDA and CDR2 SQIVND (reference sequence). The length of the CDR3 is 16 residues. Deletions cut 7 bases from V and 4 bases from J, with 20 bases between. Here the CDR3 DNA reads TGTGCCAGTACCCCAACAGTTATCGTGTCCGGAAACACCATATATTTT. Protein sequence: CASTPTVIVSGNTIYF.

The chain carries TRBV11-2 and TRBJ2-1, with 11 positions matching TRBD2. This CDR3 region has 15 residues. V dropped 5 bases and J dropped 4; count of bases not matched to a gene: 4. Germline V gene lookup returns CDR1 SGHAT and CDR2 FQNNGV. As DNA, the CDR3 is TGTGCCAGCAGCCCAACTAGCGGGGGTTACAATGAGCAGTTCTTC. It encodes CASSPTSGGYNEQFF.

The rearrangement uses TRBV20-1 and TRBJ1-1, with D perhaps matching TRBD1 (5 bases). The CDR3 runs to 11 residues. V was pared by 4 bases and J by 3 bases, with 6 bases between. Germline lookup yields CDR1 DFQATT and CDR2 SNEGSKA (reference sequence). The CDR3 DNA reads TGCAGTGCTACAGGGTACACTGAAGCTTTCTTT. Its protein is CSATGYTEAFF.

The chain is built from TRBV4-2 and TRBJ2-5; 9 nucleotides agree with TRBD2. The CDR3 has 15 residues. The J segment lost 4 bases and the V segment lost 4 bases, leaving 7 bases of the junction unmatched. Germline CDR1 reads LGHNA; CDR2 reads YNFKEQ. This CDR3 is CASSRSGLAGETQYF. The CDR3 DNA sequence: TGTGCCAGCAGCCGATCGGGACTAGCAGGAGAGACCCAGTACTTC.

The V call is TRBV2, the J call TRBJ1-2; possible D gene TRBD1, 5 bases. This CDR3 spans 12 amino acids. Germline CDR1 is SNHLY and CDR2 is FYNNEI. In DNA, the CDR3 is TGTGCAGCAGCGGGGGGACGTTGGGGCTACACCTTC. Protein product: CAAAGGRWGYTF.

The rearrangement links TRBV6-1 to TRBJ2-5; D is perhaps TRBD1 (6 bases). The CDR3 covers 15 residues. Trimming cost V 7 bases and J 2 bases, with 17 bases left between them. The germline V gene encodes CDR1 MNHNS and CDR2 SASEGT. The CDR3 region has the DNA TGTGCCAGCACCTACTCTCGACAGGAGCAAGAGACCCAGTACTTC. Translation gives CASTYSRQEQETQYF.

The chain recombines TRBV30 with TRBJ2-2; perhaps TRBD1 as D (6 bases). The germline V and J ends were trimmed by 2 bases and 6 bases, with 16 bases remaining between them. Germline CDR1 GTSNPN, CDR2 SVGIG (reference sequence). The CDR3 length is 15 residues. Here the CDR3 DNA reads TGTGCCTGGAGTCAGGGGCCCCGTGACGCCGGGGAGCTGTTTTTT. The encoded protein is CAWSQGPRDAGELFF.